A single sample is the source of the 2 T cell receptor beta chains below, sequenced in a study of cytomegalovirus exposure and HLA in healthy donors. PCR employed 60 Vbeta and 13 Jbeta primers. Only in-frame clones appear in the TCRdb table, and some are missing; sequencing was by immunoSEQ multiplex PCR. The sample holds roughly 220,000 clones, approximately 70% seen once. Sequences were obtained from PBMCs. Source of these receptors: a man in his forties in good health and CMV-seropositive.

This chain joins TRBV6-5 and TRBJ2-3; D is possibly TRBD1 (6 bases). The ends were cut back, 6 bases at V and 0 bases at J, with 13 bases in the middle. The V gene's germline CDR1 is MNHEY and CDR2 SVGAGI. This CDR3 contains 15 residues. CDR3 protein: CASSRARGSTDTQYF. The DNA for the CDR3 is TGTGCCAGCAGCCGAGCAAGGGGGAGCACAGATACGCAGTATTTT.

This clone was detected a few times. The chain couples TRBV6-5 to TRBJ2-7, with TRBD2 as a possible D gene (5 bases). CDR3 length: 11 residues. Trimming took 4 bases from V and 6 from J, leaving 7 bases between them. Germline CDR1 and CDR2: MNHEY and SVGAGI. CDR3 in DNA: TGTGCCAGCAGTTCGGGGATCGAGCAGTACTTC. Translated, it gives CASSSGIEQYF.